This is a list of T cell receptor beta chains from one sample in a study of blood T cell repertoires in COVID-19. Profiled with immunoSEQ multiplex PCR; TCRdb holds only in-frame clones, not every one. Of about 110,000 clones in the sample, over 60% were seen once. The material sequenced was peripheral blood. Receptors originate from a woman of 80 years or more with acute or convalescent COVID-19. The conserved cysteine and the conserved F or W are not part of the CDR3 here.

TRBV6-5,TRBJ1-2,12,ASSPLWGAYGYT
TRBV7-2,TRBJ2-7,14,ASSLTSSYSSYEQY
TRBV28,TRBJ1-6,13,ASSLGTGYNSPLH
TRBV27,TRBJ2-1,13,ASNQAGGSYNEQF
TRBV7-8,TRBJ2-7,13,ASSQIGLQAYEQY
TRBV28,TRBJ2-7,14,ASTHLGGRDPYEQY
TRBV7-3,TRBJ2-2,14,ASSLSAGLNTGELF
TRBV11-2,TRBJ2-3,14,ASSLRNEPRTDTQY
TRBV7-6,TRBJ2-3,17,ASSLAPSFGQGSTDTQY
TRBV9,TRBJ1-4,13,ASSWTGTGNEKLF
TRBV19,TRBJ1-4,15,ASSGRATSATNEKLF
TRBV19,TRBJ2-3,15,ASRSGGGIFGTDTQY
TRBV19,TRBJ2-7,13,ASKRGQGSSYEQY
TRBV20-1,TRBJ1-2,12,SASSRGGVGGYT
TRBV30,TRBJ2-7,11,AWRHRASYEQY
TRBV4-2,TRBJ1-2,10,ASSQDRGGPT
TRBV7-3,TRBJ2-7,15,ASSLTSPGLAGSEQY
TRBV12-5,TRBJ1-3,12,ASGIDSSGNTIY
TRBV28,TRBJ1-4,15,ASTRSDSTLMGGKLF
TRBV7-2,TRBJ2-7,12,ASSPLAGGIVQY
TRBV2,TRBJ1-4,12,ATRDGTGGEKLF
TRBV10-3,TRBJ2-3,13,AISDSGKSTDTQY
TRBV1,TRBJ1-1,12,TSSQARGHTEAF
TRBV27,TRBJ1-2,11,ASSSQGFYGYT
TRBV5-5,TRBJ1-2,11,ASSLYVNYGYT
TRBV6-4,TRBJ1-5,13,ASHEGQGADQPQH
TRBV10-3,TRBJ1-1,13,AISRQGSQNTEAF
TRBV5-1,TRBJ2-3,13,ASSSTSGAGDTQY
TRBV5-6,TRBJ2-3,12,ASSLPGLTDTQY